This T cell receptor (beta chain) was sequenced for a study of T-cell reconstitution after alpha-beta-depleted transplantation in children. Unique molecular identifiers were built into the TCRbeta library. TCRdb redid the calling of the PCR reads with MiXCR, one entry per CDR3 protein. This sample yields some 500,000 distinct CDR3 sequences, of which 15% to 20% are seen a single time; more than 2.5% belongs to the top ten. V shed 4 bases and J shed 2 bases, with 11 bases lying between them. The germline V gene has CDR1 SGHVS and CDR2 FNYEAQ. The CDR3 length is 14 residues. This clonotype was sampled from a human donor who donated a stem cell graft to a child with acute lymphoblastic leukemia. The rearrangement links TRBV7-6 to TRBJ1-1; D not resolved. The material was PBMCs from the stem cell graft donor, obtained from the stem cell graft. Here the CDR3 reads CASSSRAFNTEAFF. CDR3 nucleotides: TGTGCCAGCAGCTCCCGGGCCTTTAACACTGAAGCTTTCTTT.